This T cell receptor beta chain originates from a study of shared T cell receptors in the human thymus. Trimming cost V 0 bases and J 2 bases, with 13 bases left between them. This CDR3 has 17 amino acids. CDR1 and CDR2 (germline): MRHNA, SNTAGT. Clones were sequenced by immunoSEQ multiplex PCR, and TCRdb holds only the in-frame ones, with some missing. This sample yields hundreds of thousands of clones, of which 80% to 90% are seen a single time; roughly 0.0089% belongs to the top ten. A further study also used this sample, focusing on human thymus T cells. From that study: Healthy Finnish infants undergoing corrective surgery for congenital heart defects were the donors. Thymic resections from corrective heart surgery supplied the tissue. Thymic and blood repertoires appeared to display a bias in their usage of V and J genes. Related research found strongly overlapping thymic repertoires in unrelated individuals.

The chain employs TRBV6-4 and TRBJ2-2; D possibly corresponds to TRBD1 (5 bases). The sample taken for sequencing was thymocytes. This receptor was obtained from a boy under two years old with a congenital heart defect. CDR3 in DNA: TGTGCCAGCAGTGACTCGATAGGGGCAATCAACACCGGGGAGCTGTTTTTT. Protein product: CASSDSIGAINTGELFF.